Presented here are 26 T cell receptor beta chains from one specimen sequenced in a study of T cell repertoires in cytomegalovirus infection. TCRdb re-analysed the reads in MiXCR, keeping a single row per CDR3 protein. The top ten hold roughly 13% of the sample, which has approximately 990,000 distinct CDR3 sequences, approximately 30% seen once. Their antigen targets remain unknown. Sequenced here: cultured CD8+ T cells from PBMCs, sampled from culture after CMV antigen stimulation. The receptors originated from a human donor in good health (CMV status not recorded). Some clones in this sample may be carry-over from other donors' samples.

This clonotype was seen repeatedly, ten times or more. The chain is built from TRBV7-2 and TRBJ2-6, with D unresolved. This CDR3 comprises 16 residues. Germline V CDR1 and CDR2: SGHTA, FQGNSA. V was pared by 5 bases and J by 0 bases, with 11 bases between. CDR3 region: CASSLSASSGANVLTF. DNA of the CDR3: TGTGCCAGCAGCCTTAGTGCGAGCTCTGGGGCCAACGTCCTGACTTTC.

V usage is TRBV7-9 and J usage is TRBJ2-5, with 9 bases that match TRBD1. The CDR3 totals 18 residues. With V trimmed by 0 bases and J by 1 base, 9 bases remained unmatched. Germline V CDR1 and CDR2: SEHNR, FQNEAQ (reference sequence). CDR3 protein: CASSLAGGTGGRQETQYF. The CDR3 bases are TGTGCCAGCAGCTTAGCGGGGGGAACAGGGGGCCGCCAAGAGACCCAGTACTTC.

This clonotype was detected a few times. The chain uses TRBV12-5 and TRBJ2-1; 12 bases are shared with TRBD2. The CDR3 extends over 15 amino acids. Germline V gene lookup returns CDR1 LGHNT and CDR2 FRNRAP. Losses at the gene ends were 6 bases for V and 7 bases for J; bases not matched to a gene: 7. The CDR3 loop reads CASGPGLAGRNEQFF. CDR3 DNA sequence: TGTGCTAGTGGCCCCGGACTAGCGGGGCGGAATGAGCAGTTCTTC.

This clonotype was found a few times. The gene calls are TRBV19 and TRBJ2-5; D perhaps matches TRBD2 (6 bases). This CDR3 has 15 residues. Germline CDR1 LNHDA, CDR2 SQIVND (reference sequence). Between the trimmed V and J ends, which lost 7 bases and 6 bases, there was a span of 21 bases. The CDR3 DNA reads TGTGCCAGTACCTCTTCGGTGGGAGGATTGAAGACCCAGTACTTC. Encoded protein: CASTSSVGGLKTQYF.

V is TRBV10-3 and J is TRBJ2-7; D remains ambiguous. There are 16 residues in the CDR3. Trimming pared 3 bases from V and 2 bases from J, leaving 17 bases between. The germline V gene has CDR1 ENHRY and CDR2 SYGVKD. The CDR3 DNA reads as TGTGCCATCAGTGAAAGTGGGATTAGAGAGACCTACGAGCAGTACTTC. It codes for CAISESGIRETYEQYF.

This clonotype has only a few counts. The chain joins TRBV10-3 to TRBJ2-3; tentatively, D is TRBD1 (6 bases). Trimming shortened V by 6 bases and J by 0 bases, and 13 bases separated the two germline ends. The CDR3 has 15 amino acids. Germline V gives CDR1 ENHRY, CDR2 SYGVKD. CDR3 nucleotides: TGTGCCATCAGGGTCAGGGGCGCTAGCACAGATACGCAGTATTTT. It specifies CAIRVRGASTDTQYF.

This clonotype turned up a few times. The chain is built from TRBV27 and TRBJ2-1; D gene unclear. The CDR3 is 15 amino acids. From germline, CDR1 is MNHEY and CDR2 SMNVEV (reference sequence). The V and J ends lost 5 bases and 4 bases respectively, with 15 bases between them. CDR3 DNA sequence: TGTGCCAGCAGTGGGTTTCAGTCCCAATACAATGAGCAGTTCTTC. Translated: CASSGFQSQYNEQFF.

This clonotype occurred a few times. The chain employs TRBV20-1 and TRBJ2-5; 8 bases align to TRBD2. This CDR3 has 14 residues. V dropped 0 bases and J dropped 6; count of bases not matched to a gene: 6. Per germline, CDR1 DFQATT and CDR2 SNEGSKA (reference sequence). For the CDR3, the DNA is TGCAGTGCTAGAGAAGGTAGCGGGGAAAAGACCCAGTACTTC. It codes for CSAREGSGEKTQYF.

This clonotype was seen more than once but under ten times. The chain carries TRBV7-6 and TRBJ2-3; TRBD2 matches at 8 bases. The J segment lost 0 bases and the V segment lost 1 base, leaving 6 bases of the junction unmatched. Per the germline V gene, CDR1 is SGHVS and CDR2 is FNYEAQ. The CDR3 has 17 residues. This CDR3 reads CASSLVVAGTSTDTQYF. DNA of the CDR3: TGTGCCAGCAGCTTAGTGGTAGCGGGGACGAGCACAGATACGCAGTATTTT.

The chain joins TRBV7-4 to TRBJ2-3, with a possible D match to TRBD2 (6 bases). Trimming took off 5 bases at V and 0 bases at J, with 15 bases between the two ends. This CDR3 spans 16 amino acids. Germline V gives CDR1 SGHVT, CDR2 SQSDAQ. CDR3 in DNA: TGTGCCAGCAGCCCCTGGGGGGAGGACAGCACAGATACGCAGTATTTT. It yields the protein CASSPWGEDSTDTQYF.

The V and J genes are TRBV12-3 or TRBV12-4 and TRBJ1-5; no clear D. This CDR3 spans 13 amino acids. Trimming pared 6 bases from V and 1 base from J, leaving 7 bases between. As DNA, the CDR3 is TGTGCCAGCAGATATAGGAGCAATCAGCCCCAGCATTTT. Amino acid sequence: CASRYRSNQPQHF.

This clonotype was counted between two and nine times. The chain links TRBV15 to TRBJ2-2; 8 nucleotides align to TRBD2. The V and J ends lost 8 bases and 4 bases, in that order; junction bases with no gene match: 6. CDR1 is LNHNV, CDR2 YYDKDF, per germline (reference sequence). CDR3 length: 14 residues. CDR3 DNA sequence: TGTGCCACCTCCCGGGGGGGCGGCACCGGGGAGCTGTTTTTT. This sequence encodes CATSRGGGTGELFF. Looking up the rest from reference TRBV15 and TRBJ2-2 gives the full variable domain: DAMVIQNPRYQVTQFGKPVTLSCSQTLNHNVMYWYQQKSSQAPKLLFHYYDKDFNNEADTPDNFQSRRPNTSFCFLDIRSPGLGDTAMYLCATSRGGGTGELFFGEGSRLTVL.

In its sample, this clonotype was seen a few times. The chain has TRBV6-5 and TRBJ2-1, with D possibly matching TRBD2 (6 bases). There are 15 residues in the CDR3. Germline V gene data show CDR1 as MNHEY and CDR2 as SVGAGI. V was clipped by 0 bases and J by 5 bases, with 11 bases between them. The CDR3 region is CASSYSMGLNNEQFF. The CDR3 nucleotides read TGTGCCAGCAGTTACTCGATGGGACTCAACAATGAGCAGTTCTTC.

This clonotype was detected only a few times. V usage is TRBV15 and J usage is TRBJ1-5, with D possibly being TRBD1 (5 bases). The CDR3 runs to 15 residues. CDR1 is LNHNV, CDR2 YYDKDF, per germline (reference sequence). The V end was cut by 3 bases, the J end by 0 bases, with 9 bases between. The CDR3 loop is CATSRTVLSNQPQHF. Here the CDR3 DNA reads TGTGCCACCAGCAGGACAGTCCTTAGCAATCAGCCCCAGCATTTT.

The chain couples TRBV27 to TRBJ1-1; no definite D call. Germline CDR1 MNHEY, CDR2 SMNVEV (reference sequence). CDR3 length: 14 residues. With 0 bases removed from V and 1 base from J, the gap between germline ends came to 6 bases. DNA for the CDR3: TGTGCCAGCAGTTTATCGAGACAGAACACTGAAGCTTTCTTT. As protein: CASSLSRQNTEAFF.

V gene TRBV29-1 combines with J gene TRBJ2-3; the match to TRBD2 covers 14 bases. CDR3 length equals 17 residues. Germline V gene lookup returns CDR1 SQVTM and CDR2 ANQGSEA. Germline trimming cut 3 bases from V and 0 bases from J; bases unmatched to any gene: 5. CDR3: CSVEGLAGETSTDTQYF. For the CDR3, the DNA is TGCAGCGTTGAGGGACTAGCGGGGGAAACTAGCACAGATACGCAGTATTTT.

Ten or more counts support this clonotype. V gene TRBV7-8 combines with J gene TRBJ1-1; D not resolved. The CDR3 runs to 15 residues. Germline values: CDR1 SGHVS, CDR2 FQNEAQ. The V and J ends lost 0 bases and 7 bases respectively, with 15 bases between them. For the CDR3, the DNA is TGTGCCAGCAGCTTAGCGATTGCTGTCAGGCTTGAAGCTTTCTTT. Encoded protein: CASSLAIAVRLEAFF.

V is TRBV6-8 and J is TRBJ1-1, with D possibly matching TRBD1 (6 bases). The germline V gene encodes CDR1 MNHGY and CDR2 SAAAGT. This CDR3 comprises 13 residues. Trimming removed 6 bases at V and 2 bases at J, with 10 bases between. The CDR3 DNA sequence: TGTGCCAGCAGGGACAGTGATAACACTGAAGCTTTCTTT. This gives the protein CASRDSDNTEAFF.

This clonotype was detected only a few times. CDR3 bases: TGTGCCAGCAGCTTAATGGCGGGGGGCAACACTGAAGCTTTCTTT. Translated: CASSLMAGGNTEAFF. The V and J genes are TRBV5-5 and TRBJ1-1; the D gene is possibly TRBD1 (6 bases). This CDR3 has 15 residues. The germline V and J ends were trimmed by 2 bases and 2 bases, with 13 bases remaining between them. Germline-derived CDR1 and CDR2 are SGHKS and YYEKEE (reference sequence).

This clonotype was detected many times. The chain combines TRBV7-2 with TRBJ2-1; 13 bases map to TRBD2. This CDR3 contains 17 residues. Looked up from germline, CDR1 is SGHTA and CDR2 is FQGNSA. Trimming at V came to 5 bases and at J to 2 bases, leaving 6 bases not matched to a gene. The CDR3 sequence is CASSGTSGVTAYNEQFF. The CDR3 DNA sequence: TGTGCCAGCAGCGGGACTAGCGGGGTCACCGCCTACAATGAGCAGTTCTTC.

This clonotype was found many times. The chain joins TRBV27 to TRBJ2-3, with a tentative D call TRBD2 (7 bases). V lost 2 bases, J lost 5 bases, and 11 bases lay in between. The germline gives CDR1 MNHEY, CDR2 SMNVEV (reference sequence). There are 14 residues in the CDR3. CDR3 coding DNA: TGTGCCAGCAGTTTAAGGGGGGGCGGAGATACGCAGTATTTT. It yields the protein CASSLRGGGDTQYF.

In its sample, this clonotype was seen many times. V and J are TRBV6-5 and TRBJ2-2, with TRBD2 matching over 8 bases. Germline trimming cut 3 bases from V and 2 bases from J; bases unmatched to any gene: 5. Germline loops: CDR1 MNHEY, CDR2 SVGAGI. The CDR3 sequence is 16 residues long. CDR3 sequence: CASSYPSGLNTGELFF. The CDR3 DNA is TGTGCCAGCAGTTATCCTAGCGGGTTAAACACCGGGGAGCTGTTTTTT.

As for this clonotype: Being one base from a much bigger clone, this may be a read error. The rearrangement links TRBV7-6 to TRBJ2-5; D remains unclear. Germline V gives CDR1 SGHVS, CDR2 FNYEAQ. This CDR3 is built from 13 residues. The CDR3 DNA reads TGTACCAGCAGCCTCGACTGGAACGAGACCCAGTACTTC. Translating it yields CTSSLDWNETQYF. The variable domain in full, with the rest retrieved from reference TRBV7-6 and TRBJ2-5, is GAGVSQSPRYKVTKRGQDVALRCDPISGHVSLYWYRQALGQGPEFLTYFNYEAQQDKSGLPNDRFSAERPEGSISTLTIQRTEQRDSAMYRCTSSLDWNETQYFGPGTRLLVL.

This clonotype was detected a few times. The chain joins TRBV12-5 to TRBJ2-5; D is ambiguous. From germline, CDR1 is LGHNT and CDR2 FRNRAP. There are 11 residues in the CDR3. V was pared by 6 bases and J by 0 bases, with 2 bases between. CDR3 sequence (DNA): TGTGCTAGTGGCCACCAAGAGACCCAGTACTTC. Its translation is CASGHQETQYF.

The chain uses TRBV27 and TRBJ2-5; the D gene is possibly TRBD1 (5 bases). The CDR3 runs 14 residues. Trimming pared 5 bases from V and 2 bases from J, leaving 12 bases between. CDR1 is MNHEY, CDR2 SMNVEV, per germline (reference sequence). The CDR3 loop is CASSPIDSQETQYF. Written as DNA, the CDR3 is TGTGCCAGCAGTCCGATCGACAGTCAAGAGACCCAGTACTTC.

This clonotype was counted a few times. The chain recombines TRBV10-3 with TRBJ2-6; the D is unclear. Germline-derived CDR1 and CDR2 are ENHRY and SYGVKD. This CDR3 is built from 15 residues. Trimming removed 7 bases from V and 1 base from J, with 11 bases in between. The CDR3 nucleotides read TGTGCCATCATGGTTATGAAGTCTGGGGCCAACGTCCTGACTTTC. It yields the protein CAIMVMKSGANVLTF.